This is a list of T cell receptor beta chains from one sample in a study of T cells in Graves' hyperthyroidism and ophthalmopathy. Each CDR3 protein gets one entry after TCRdb re-called the multiplex PCR reads with MiXCR. The repertoire holds more than 500,000 distinct CDR3 sequences, with roughly 17% as singletons. The sample taken for sequencing was blood. The receptors originated from a woman in her twenties or thirties with Graves' hyperthyroidism. CDR3s leave out the opening cysteine and the closing phenylalanine or tryptophan. The size field is filled for only some rows; it gives once, few, many or a size class.

CDR3 | size | J | V
ASGSGRNNEQF | many | TRBJ2-1 | TRBV6-1
ASSLRQIGNTIY | . | TRBJ1-3 | TRBV11-2
ASSQAGSSSGANVLT | . | TRBJ2-6 | TRBV4-1
SVPHEGAVT | few | TRBJ1-2 | TRBV29-1
ASSLKDATGGYEQY | many | TRBJ2-7 | TRBV7-2
ASSCRASGRIPY | . | TRBJ2-3 | TRBV5-6
ASSPIADSTDTQY | many | TRBJ2-3 | TRBV28
ASSLGENNEQY | . | . | TRBV6-2/TRBV6-3
ASRPADYQETQY | . | TRBJ2-5 | TRBV3-1
ASTEGVAQY | many | TRBJ2-3 | TRBV6-2/TRBV6-3
ASGKREWNNEQF | . | TRBJ2-1 | TRBV12-5
ASSIAVGPFTDTQY | . | TRBJ2-3 | TRBV19
ASSPLPGSTEAF | many | TRBJ1-1 | TRBV12-3/TRBV12-4
SARDLGSGSLGGELF | few | TRBJ2-2 | TRBV20-1
ASSGRQGTAGGYT | many | TRBJ1-2 | TRBV6-1
ASSLSTSGNANTGELF | . | TRBJ2-2 | TRBV28
ASSRWGGAGANVLT | . | TRBJ2-6 | TRBV3-1
ASSAGTSGSLQF | many | TRBJ2-1 | TRBV7-2
ASSSLRGDGYNEQF | many | TRBJ2-1 | TRBV7-9
ASSSGTASYNSPLH | few | TRBJ1-6 | TRBV27
ASSFSQNFSYEQY | few | TRBJ2-7 | TRBV12-3/TRBV12-4
ASSPRADTQY | many | TRBJ2-3 | TRBV3-1
ATSDPGLAVYNEQF | once | TRBJ2-1 | TRBV24-1
SARVRRDVFAEAF | many | TRBJ1-1 | TRBV20-1
ASSRRQGNTEAF | many | TRBJ1-1 | TRBV5-1
SGGLAGSYNEQF | . | TRBJ2-1 | TRBV20-1
ASSPGQGEGNTIY | few | TRBJ1-3 | TRBV7-7
ASSLQGVTNEKLF | few | TRBJ1-4 | TRBV7-2
AADREVRRYGYT | . | TRBJ1-2 | TRBV28
ASNWADNEQF | many | TRBJ2-1 | TRBV28
ATSARNYGYT | few | TRBJ1-2 | TRBV24-1
ASSSSRDRNTDTQY | many | TRBJ2-3 | TRBV7-3
ASGQERGTDTQY | few | TRBJ2-3 | TRBV2
ASSPQYRQDLSYEQY | . | TRBJ2-7 | TRBV27
ASSLDGRGPGTQY | . | TRBJ2-5 | TRBV5-1
SATEGESTYEQY | . | TRBJ2-7 | TRBV20-1
ASSPLRNTEAF | few | TRBJ1-1 | TRBV7-3
ASSTEDRGLEPQH | many | TRBJ1-5 | TRBV6-1
ASSLSGLGNTEAF | many | TRBJ1-1 | TRBV5-6
SACEGRGRRLAISQETQY | many | TRBJ2-5 | TRBV20-1
ASSLGAGQGSDTQY | many | TRBJ2-3 | TRBV5-1
AITEGTTDEQY | few | TRBJ2-7 | TRBV10-3
AISERNREQVLH | . | TRBJ1-6 | TRBV10-3
ASSEAVLNQPQH | . | TRBJ1-5 | TRBV2
SARRGSGNSYEQY | . | TRBJ2-7 | TRBV20-1
AYFRMNTEAF | . | TRBJ1-1 | TRBV30
ASSRQPSGGYT | few | TRBJ1-2 | TRBV28
ASSLTGAWGYT | many | TRBJ1-2 | TRBV3-1
ACPGQTTNEKLF | many | TRBJ1-4 | TRBV30
ASGAGVGEQF | few | TRBJ2-1 | TRBV7-9
ASSVAAPSGRAYIQY | . | TRBJ2-4 | TRBV9
ASSQCQPQH | few | TRBJ1-5 | TRBV4-2